The 7 T cell receptor beta chains presented below share a single source sample, sequenced in a study of post-analysis software for immune sequencing data. Whole-study findings and limits: When patients were compared with controls, 4 or 5 TRBV segments were more frequent, TRBV5-6, TRBV5-1 and TRBV20-1 among them.

These TCRs' antigens remain unknown. Every TCR beta cDNA library bore unique molecular identifiers. TCRdb fed the PCR reads into MiXCR, producing one record per CDR3 protein. The sample lists 150,000 to 200,000 distinct CDR3 sequences, over 25% occurring once. Sequenced: blood. Every receptor here comes from a girl aged 10-17 years with multiple sclerosis.

The table lists this clonotype with many counts. The chain uses TRBV7-2 and TRBJ2-1, with 13 bases identical to TRBD2. This CDR3 spans 15 amino acids. Germline V gives CDR1 SGHTA, CDR2 FQGNSA. V shed 5 bases and J 6 bases; nucleotides not matched to a gene: 4. The CDR3 protein is CASSQWTSGSNEQFF. The CDR3 bases are TGTGCCAGCAGCCAATGGACTAGCGGGAGCAATGAGCAGTTCTTC. The whole variable domain, remainder taken from reference TRBV7-2 and TRBJ2-1, is GAGVSQSPSNKVTEKGKDVELRCDPISGHTALYWYRQSLGQGLEFLIYFQGNSAPDKSGLPSDRFSAERTGGSVSTLTIQRTQQEDSAVYLCASSQWTSGSNEQFFGPGTRLTVL.

This clonotype was seen more than once but under ten times. A single base separates this from a much larger clone, so it may be a read error. This chain links TRBV5-6 with TRBJ2-1, with D perhaps assigned TRBD1 or TRBD2 (5 bases each). Trimming left V 0 bases short and J 13 bases short, with 20 bases between. The CDR3 has 15 amino acids. Germline V gene lookup returns CDR1 SGHDT and CDR2 YYEEEE. CDR3 in DNA: TGTGCCAGCAGCTTGGAAGTGGGACCGTCTGAGACCCAGTTCTTC. It translates to CASSLEVGPSETQFF.

This chain connects TRBV7-9 to TRBJ1-1; D uncertain. The CDR3 loop spans 13 amino acids. Germline CDR1 and CDR2: SEHNR and FQNEAQ (reference sequence). V lost 2 bases, J lost 6 bases, and 10 bases lay in between. CDR3 protein: CASSLSAQAEAFF. The CDR3 nucleotides are TGTGCCAGCAGCTTATCGGCCCAGGCTGAAGCTTTCTTT.

This clonotype was seen repeatedly, ten times or more. The rearrangement uses TRBV12-3 or TRBV12-4 and TRBJ2-7; D is uncertain. This CDR3 has 12 residues. Between the trimmed V and J ends, which lost 3 bases and 6 bases, there was a span of 9 bases. CDR3 sequence (DNA): TGTGCCAGCAGTTTTTGGGGTCCCGAGCAGTACTTC. This codes for CASSFWGPEQYF.

This clonotype was counted ten times or more. This chain uses TRBV15 with TRBJ2-3; the D is unclear. This CDR3 spans 14 amino acids. Germline V gene lookup returns CDR1 LNHNV and CDR2 YYDKDF (reference sequence). Trimming pared 3 bases from V and 6 bases from J, leaving 13 bases between. The DNA for the CDR3 is TGTGCCACCAGCAGGACCGTCACCAGTGATACGCAGTATTTT. Encoded protein: CATSRTVTSDTQYF.

The chain joins TRBV29-1 to TRBJ1-1, with D tentatively TRBD1 (6 bases). The CDR3 has 14 residues. The germline V gene has CDR1 SQVTM and CDR2 ANQGSEA. V lost 6 bases, J lost 1 base, and 15 bases lay in between. The CDR3 loop is CSVLSDRTNTEAFF. The CDR3 nucleotides read TGCAGCGTACTGTCCGACAGGACGAACACTGAAGCTTTCTTT.

The V call is TRBV6-1, the J call TRBJ1-2, with D uncertain. The V gene's germline CDR1 is MNHNS and CDR2 SASEGT. The CDR3 has 16 residues. Trimming removed 2 bases at V and 2 bases at J, with 15 bases between. The CDR3 loop is CASSEQSEYPNYGYTF. CDR3 DNA sequence: TGTGCCAGCAGTGAACAGTCCGAATACCCCAACTATGGCTACACCTTC.